This T cell receptor (beta chain) was recovered during a study of CD8 T cells in Susac syndrome. Random hexamers were used to reverse transcribe roughly 0.45 to 1 ug of RNA. The authors amplified TCR beta CDR3 across 54 Vbeta and 13 Jbeta using immunoSEQ multiplex PCR. TCRdb re-analysed the immunoSEQ multiplex PCR reads in MiXCR, keeping a single row per CDR3 protein. Here the sample spans fewer than 350,000 distinct CDR3 sequences, about 91% being singletons. In the multiple sclerosis control group, patients were treatment-naive and had stable or active relapsing-remitting disease. There are 16 residues in the CDR3. The germline CDR1 and CDR2 sequences are SGHAT and FQNNGV. Trimming left V 5 bases short and J 4 bases short, with 20 bases between.

The chain is built from TRBV11-2 and TRBJ2-5; no clear D. The sequenced material came from CD4+ T cells from PBMCs. The clonotype was recovered from a human donor with multiple sclerosis. CDR3 protein: CASSQRELSERETQYF. Written as DNA, the CDR3 is TGTGCCAGCAGCCAGCGTGAATTGAGCGAGCGAGAGACCCAGTACTTC.